What follows is one TCR beta chain and its context. These data belong to a study of T-cell memory formation after mild COVID-19. V was clipped by 1 base and J by 0 bases, with 13 bases between them. The CDR3 is 17 residues long. Germline CDR1 SGHVS, CDR2 FQNEAQ. TCRdb reprocessed the 5' RACE reads via MiXCR and lists one record per CDR3 protein. Of 250,000 to 300,000 distinct CDR3 sequences in the sample, roughly 17% were seen once. The TCR comes from a man younger than 35 who had mild COVID-19 (a few samples of this study predate the infection). Cell type and time point are not known. The gene calls are TRBV7-8 and TRBJ2-1; D could derive from TRBD1 or TRBD2 (5 bases each). Sequenced material: PBMCs or a T cell subset sorted from them (not recorded which). The CDR3 DNA reads TGTGCCAGCAGCTTAGTAGGGTCAGGGAGCTCCTACAATGAGCAGTTCTTC. As protein: CASSLVGSGSSYNEQFF.